The TCR beta chain described here comes from a study of regulatory T cells in long-lasting Graves disease. Study conclusions and caveats: Among samples with persistent disease, TRBV28, TRBJ1-2 and TRBJ2-5 were favored. TCR diversity was lower in persistent Graves' patients than in newly diagnosed ones. Accuracy may have suffered from the small sample size.

Arm-PCR with iRepertoire HTBI primers amplified the CDR3 regions for these TCR beta libraries. MiXCR was run by TCRdb on the multiplex PCR reads, yielding one entry per CDR3 protein. Counted here are 510,000 or so distinct CDR3 sequences, approximately 12% occurring once; the ten biggest clones make up almost 9%. As to time point: newly diagnosed GD, antithyroid drugs for less than 3 months. Preparation of the TCR library used RNA extracted from PBMCs. This CDR3 is built from 15 residues. Germline CDR1 and CDR2: MNHNS and SASEGT. V lost 6 bases, J lost 6 bases, and 8 bases stayed unmatched. In its sample, this clonotype was seen many times. What it binds is not known. The same sample was also studied in work on T cells in Graves' hyperthyroidism and ophthalmopathy.

The rearrangement joins TRBV6-1 to TRBJ1-5; TRBD1 agrees at 10 bases. This specimen was peripheral blood mononuclear cells (PBMCs), taken at new diagnosis, from a patient treated with antithyroid drugs. The sequence derives from a woman in her twenties or thirties with Graves disease. CDR3 region: CASRTGTGEAQPQHF. Written as DNA, the CDR3 is TGTGCCAGCAGGACCGGGACAGGGGAGGCTCAGCCCCAGCATTTT.